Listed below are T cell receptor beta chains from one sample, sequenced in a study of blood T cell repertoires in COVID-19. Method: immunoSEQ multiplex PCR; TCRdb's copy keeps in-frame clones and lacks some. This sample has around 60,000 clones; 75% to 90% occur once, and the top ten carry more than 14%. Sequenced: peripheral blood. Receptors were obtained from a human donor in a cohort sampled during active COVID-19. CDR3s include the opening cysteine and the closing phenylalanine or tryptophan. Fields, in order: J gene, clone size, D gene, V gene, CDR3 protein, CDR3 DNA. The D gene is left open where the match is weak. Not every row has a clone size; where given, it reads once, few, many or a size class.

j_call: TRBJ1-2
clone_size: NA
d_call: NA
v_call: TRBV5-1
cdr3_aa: CASSLDWGRMKGYTF
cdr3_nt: TGCGCCAGCAGCTTGGATTGGGGGCGGATGAAGGGCTACACCTTC

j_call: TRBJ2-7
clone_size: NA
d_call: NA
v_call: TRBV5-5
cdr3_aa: CASSVAESYEQYF
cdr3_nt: TGTGCCAGCAGTGTTGCGGAGTCCTACGAGCAGTACTTC

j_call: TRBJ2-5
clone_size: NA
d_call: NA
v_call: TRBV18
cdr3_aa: CASSYRDETQYF
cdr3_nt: TGTGCCAGCTCATACAGGGACGAGACCCAGTACTTC

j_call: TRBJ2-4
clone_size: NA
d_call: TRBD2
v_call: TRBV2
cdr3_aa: CASSKSGRLAKNIQYF
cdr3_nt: TGTGCCAGCAGTAAAAGCGGGAGGTTGGCCAAAAACATTCAGTACTTC

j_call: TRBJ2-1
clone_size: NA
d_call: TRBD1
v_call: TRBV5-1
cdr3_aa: CASSLGAGQGSYNEQFF
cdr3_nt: TGCGCCAGCAGCTTGGGGGCGGGACAGGGTTCCTACAATGAGCAGTTCTTC

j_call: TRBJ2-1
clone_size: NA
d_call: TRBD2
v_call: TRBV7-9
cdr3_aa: CASSSLAGGMGNEQFF
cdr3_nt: TGTGCCAGCAGCTCGTTAGCGGGAGGAATGGGCAATGAGCAGTTCTTC

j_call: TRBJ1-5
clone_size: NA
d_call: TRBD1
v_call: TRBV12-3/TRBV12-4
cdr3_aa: CASRGTGDQPQHF
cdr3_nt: TGTGCCAGCAGGGGGACAGGGGATCAGCCCCAGCATTTT

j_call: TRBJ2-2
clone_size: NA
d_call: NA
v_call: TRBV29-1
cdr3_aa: CSVPQATGELFF
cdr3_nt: TGCAGCGTCCCGCAAGCAACCGGGGAGCTGTTTTTT

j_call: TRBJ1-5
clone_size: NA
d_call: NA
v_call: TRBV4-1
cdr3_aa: CASSQGEWAGSNQPQHF
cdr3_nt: TGCGCCAGCAGCCAAGGAGAGTGGGCAGGTAGCAATCAGCCCCAGCATTTT

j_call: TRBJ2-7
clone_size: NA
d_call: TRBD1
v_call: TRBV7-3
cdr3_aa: CASSYAQGAGYEQYF
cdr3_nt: TGTGCCAGCAGCTACGCACAGGGGGCAGGCTACGAGCAGTACTTC

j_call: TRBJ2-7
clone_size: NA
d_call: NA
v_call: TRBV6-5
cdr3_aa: CASRAFSGPIYEQYF
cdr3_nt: TGTGCCAGCAGAGCTTTCAGCGGGCCAATCTACGAGCAGTACTTC

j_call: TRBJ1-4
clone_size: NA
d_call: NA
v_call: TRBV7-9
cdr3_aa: CASSSDGGHNEKLFF
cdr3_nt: TGTGCCAGCAGCTCGGACGGCGGACATAATGAAAAACTGTTTTTT

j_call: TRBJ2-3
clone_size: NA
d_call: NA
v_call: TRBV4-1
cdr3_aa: CASSLSREVSYTQYF
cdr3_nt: TGCGCCAGCAGCCTTTCGAGAGAGGTTTCGTATACGCAGTATTTT

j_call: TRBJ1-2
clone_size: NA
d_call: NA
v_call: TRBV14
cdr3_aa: CASSQSRGVITGYTF
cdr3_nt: TGTGCCAGCAGCCAATCCCGGGGGGTGATCACTGGCTACACCTTC

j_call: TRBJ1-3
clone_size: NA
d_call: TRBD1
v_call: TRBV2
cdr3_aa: CASSPDTAGTGKSGNTIYF
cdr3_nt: TGTGCCAGCAGCCCCGATACCGCCGGGACAGGGAAATCTGGAAACACCATATATTTT

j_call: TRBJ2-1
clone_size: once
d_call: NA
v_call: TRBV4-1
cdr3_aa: CASSQGGTFNEQFF
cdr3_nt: TGCGCCAGCAGCCAAGGAGGGACTTTCAATGAGCAGTTCTTC

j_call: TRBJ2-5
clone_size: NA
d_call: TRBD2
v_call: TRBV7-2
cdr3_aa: CASSLDRGSGETQYF
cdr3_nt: TGTGCCAGCAGCTTAGATCGCGGGAGCGGGGAGACCCAGTACTTC

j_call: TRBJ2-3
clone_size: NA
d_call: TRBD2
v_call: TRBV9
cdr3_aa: CASSAFLSGSSTDTQYF
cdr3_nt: TGTGCCAGCAGCGCTTTTTTAAGCGGGAGTTCCACAGATACGCAGTATTTT

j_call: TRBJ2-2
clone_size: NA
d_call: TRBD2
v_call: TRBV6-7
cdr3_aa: CASSSALGAGTVLRELFF
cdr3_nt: TGTGCCAGCAGTTCCGCCTTGGGAGCGGGAACGGTTCTACGGGAGCTGTTTTTT

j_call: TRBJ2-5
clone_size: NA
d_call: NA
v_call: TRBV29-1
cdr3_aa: CSVDSGETQYF
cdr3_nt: TGCAGCGTTGACTCGGGGGAGACCCAGTACTTC

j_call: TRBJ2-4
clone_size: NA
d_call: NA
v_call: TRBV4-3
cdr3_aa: CASSQGRRVGDKNIQYF
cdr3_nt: TGCGCCAGCAGCCAAGGAAGGAGGGTGGGAGACAAAAACATTCAGTACTTC

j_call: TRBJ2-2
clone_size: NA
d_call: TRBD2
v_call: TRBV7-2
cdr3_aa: CASSAAQREGLNTGELFF
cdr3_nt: TGTGCCAGCAGCGCCGCCCAGCGGGAGGGCCTAAACACCGGGGAGCTGTTTTTT

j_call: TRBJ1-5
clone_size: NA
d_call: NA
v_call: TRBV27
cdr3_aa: CASSPGGLLESNQPQHF
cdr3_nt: TGTGCCAGCAGTCCCGGGGGGCTTCTGGAGAGCAATCAGCCCCAGCATTTT

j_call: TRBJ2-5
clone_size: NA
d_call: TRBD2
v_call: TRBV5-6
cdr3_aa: CASSLLGSGRALETQYF
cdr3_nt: TGTGCCAGCAGCCTCCTTGGGAGCGGGAGGGCTTTGGAGACCCAGTACTTC

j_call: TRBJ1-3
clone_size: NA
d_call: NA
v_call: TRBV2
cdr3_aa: CASSFQGSGNTIYF
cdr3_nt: TGTGCCAGCAGTTTTCAGGGTTCTGGAAACACCATATATTTT

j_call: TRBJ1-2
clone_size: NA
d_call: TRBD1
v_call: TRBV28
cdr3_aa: CASTQGADPYSTYGYTF
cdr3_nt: TGTGCCAGCACCCAGGGGGCAGACCCGTATTCCACCTATGGCTACACCTTC

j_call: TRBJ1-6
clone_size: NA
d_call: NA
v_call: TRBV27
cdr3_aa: CASSFRSRSSYNSPLHF
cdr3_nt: TGTGCCAGCAGTTTCCGAAGTCGGAGCTCCTATAATTCACCCCTCCACTTT

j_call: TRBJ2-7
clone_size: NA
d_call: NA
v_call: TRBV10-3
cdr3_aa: CAISERGDEQYF
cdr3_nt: TGTGCCATCAGTGAGAGGGGTGACGAGCAGTACTTC

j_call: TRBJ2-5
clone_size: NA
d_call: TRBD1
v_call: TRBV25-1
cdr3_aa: CASRGQGETQYF
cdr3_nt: TGTGCCAGCAGGGGACAGGGAGAGACCCAGTACTTC

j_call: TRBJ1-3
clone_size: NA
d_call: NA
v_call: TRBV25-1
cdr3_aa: CANQTVSGNTIYF
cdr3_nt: TGTGCCAACCAGACAGTCTCTGGAAACACCATATATTTT

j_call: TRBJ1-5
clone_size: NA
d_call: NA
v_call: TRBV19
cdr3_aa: CASSSQGTTPNQPQHF
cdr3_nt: TGTGCCAGTAGTTCCCAGGGGACCACTCCAAATCAGCCCCAGCATTTT

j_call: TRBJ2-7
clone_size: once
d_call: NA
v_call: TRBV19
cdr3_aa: CASSISVLSSYEQYF
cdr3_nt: NA

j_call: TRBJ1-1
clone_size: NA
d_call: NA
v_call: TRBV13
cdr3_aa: CASGAQNTEAFF
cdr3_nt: TGTGCCAGCGGGGCACAGAACACTGAAGCTTTCTTT

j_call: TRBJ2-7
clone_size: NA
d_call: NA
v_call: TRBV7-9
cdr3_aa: CASSFRFVDEQYF
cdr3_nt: TGTGCCAGCAGCTTTCGGTTTGTGGACGAGCAGTACTTC

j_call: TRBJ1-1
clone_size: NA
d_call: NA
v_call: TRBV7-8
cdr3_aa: CASSLWIGDTEAFF
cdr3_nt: TGTGCCAGCAGCTTATGGATCGGGGACACTGAAGCTTTCTTT

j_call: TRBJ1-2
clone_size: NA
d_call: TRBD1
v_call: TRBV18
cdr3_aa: CASSQGAYGYGYTF
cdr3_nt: TGTGCCAGCTCCCAGGGGGCGTATGGCTATGGCTACACCTTC

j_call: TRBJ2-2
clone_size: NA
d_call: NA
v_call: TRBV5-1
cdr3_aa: CASSLSGGGGELFF
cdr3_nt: TGCGCCAGCAGCTTGTCCGGCGGTGGCGGGGAGCTGTTTTTT

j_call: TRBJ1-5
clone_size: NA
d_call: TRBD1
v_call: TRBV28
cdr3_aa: CASNIRQGRYQPQHF
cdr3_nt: TGTGCCAGCAACATCAGACAGGGGCGCTATCAGCCCCAGCATTTT

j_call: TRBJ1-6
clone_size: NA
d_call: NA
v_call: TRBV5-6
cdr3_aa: CASSSRQMGSPLHF
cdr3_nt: TGTGCCAGCAGCTCCAGACAGATGGGTTCACCCCTCCACTTT

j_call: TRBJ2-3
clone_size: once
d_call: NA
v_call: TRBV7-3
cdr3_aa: CASSLGGTDTQYF
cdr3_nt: TGTGCCAGCAGCTTAGGGGGGACAGATACGCAGTATTTT